This record looks at one T cell receptor (beta chain) sequence and its context. The antigen is undetermined. As the sequencing template, cDNA was produced by extracting RNA and reverse transcribing it. Using immunoSEQ multiplex PCR, the repertoire was profiled, and TCRdb retains in-frame clones only, with some absent. The sample consists of around 300,000 clones, 50% to 75% of them appearing once. This record belongs to a study of CD8+ T cells in alopecia areata. Study at large: Treated patients were given oral tofacitinib, which was dosed at 5 to 10 mg twice daily. Study-wide results and caveats: Researchers report lesional scalp, most notably alopecia totalis/universalis, outstripped normal scalp in clonality.

Documented treatment: oral pan-JAK inhibitor, 5-10 mg twice daily. V trimming: 5 bases; J trimming: 6 bases; junction bases outside the gene matches: 4. The CDR3 is 12 residues long. CDR1 and CDR2 from the germline V gene are SGHVS and FQNEAQ. The starting material was CD4+ T cells sorted from blood, obtained between weeks 51 and 52, from a patient treated with tofacitinib. The V gene is TRBV7-8, the J gene TRBJ2-7; 7 bases agree with TRBD2. This TCR was sampled from a human donor with alopecia areata. The CDR3 reads CASSRSGGEQYF. In DNA, the CDR3 is TGTGCCAGCAGCCGTTCGGGGGGCGAGCAGTACTTC.